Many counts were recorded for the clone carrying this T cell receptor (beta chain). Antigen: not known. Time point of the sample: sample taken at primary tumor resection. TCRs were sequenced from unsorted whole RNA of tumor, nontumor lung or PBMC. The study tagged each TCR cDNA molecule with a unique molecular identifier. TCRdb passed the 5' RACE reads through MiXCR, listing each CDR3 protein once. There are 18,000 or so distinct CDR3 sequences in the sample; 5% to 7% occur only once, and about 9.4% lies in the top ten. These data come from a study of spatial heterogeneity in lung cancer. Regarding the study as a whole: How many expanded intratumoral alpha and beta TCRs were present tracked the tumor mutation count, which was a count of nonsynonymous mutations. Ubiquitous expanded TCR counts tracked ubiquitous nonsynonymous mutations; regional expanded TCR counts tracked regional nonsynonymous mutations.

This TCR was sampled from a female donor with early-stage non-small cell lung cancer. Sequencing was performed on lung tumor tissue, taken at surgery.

CDR3 loop: CATSGTGVGGLFSSYNEQFF. Here the CDR3 DNA reads TGTGCCACCAGCGGTACCGGAGTGGGAGGATTATTTAGCTCCTACAATGAGCAGTTCTTC. The chain is built from TRBV15 and TRBJ2-1; TRBD2 might be the D (6 bases). Trimming cost V 5 bases and J 0 bases, with 26 bases left between them. Per germline, CDR1 LNHNV and CDR2 YYDKDF (reference sequence). CDR3 size: 20 residues.